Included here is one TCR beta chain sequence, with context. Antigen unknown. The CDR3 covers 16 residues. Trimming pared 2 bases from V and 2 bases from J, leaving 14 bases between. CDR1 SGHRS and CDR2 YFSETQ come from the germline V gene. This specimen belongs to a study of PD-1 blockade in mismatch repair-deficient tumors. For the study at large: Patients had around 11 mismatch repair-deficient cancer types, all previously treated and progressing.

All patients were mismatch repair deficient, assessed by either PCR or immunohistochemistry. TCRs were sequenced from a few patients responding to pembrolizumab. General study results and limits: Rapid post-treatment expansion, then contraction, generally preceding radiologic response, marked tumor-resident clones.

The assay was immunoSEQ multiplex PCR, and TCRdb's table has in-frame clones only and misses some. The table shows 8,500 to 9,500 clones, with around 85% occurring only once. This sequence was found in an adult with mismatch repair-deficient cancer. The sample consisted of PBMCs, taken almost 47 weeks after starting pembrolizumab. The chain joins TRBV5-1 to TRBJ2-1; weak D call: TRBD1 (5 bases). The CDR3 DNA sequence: TGCGCCAGCAGCTTTTCAGGGTATGGCCCCTACAATGAGCAGTTCTTC. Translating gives CASSFSGYGPYNEQFF.